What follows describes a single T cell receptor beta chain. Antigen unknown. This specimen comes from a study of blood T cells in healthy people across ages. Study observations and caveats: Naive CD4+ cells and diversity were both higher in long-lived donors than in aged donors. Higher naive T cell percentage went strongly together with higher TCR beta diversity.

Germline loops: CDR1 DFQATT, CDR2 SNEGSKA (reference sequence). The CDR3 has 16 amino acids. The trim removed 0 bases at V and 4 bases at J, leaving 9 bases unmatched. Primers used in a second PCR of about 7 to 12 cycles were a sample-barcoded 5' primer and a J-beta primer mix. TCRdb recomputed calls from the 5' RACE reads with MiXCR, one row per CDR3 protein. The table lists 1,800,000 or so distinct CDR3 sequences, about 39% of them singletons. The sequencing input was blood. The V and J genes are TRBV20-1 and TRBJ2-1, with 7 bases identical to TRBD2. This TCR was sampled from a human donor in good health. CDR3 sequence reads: CSARDMETGGYNEQFF. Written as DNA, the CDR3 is TGCAGTGCTAGAGATATGGAAACGGGGGGTTACAATGAGCAGTTCTTC.